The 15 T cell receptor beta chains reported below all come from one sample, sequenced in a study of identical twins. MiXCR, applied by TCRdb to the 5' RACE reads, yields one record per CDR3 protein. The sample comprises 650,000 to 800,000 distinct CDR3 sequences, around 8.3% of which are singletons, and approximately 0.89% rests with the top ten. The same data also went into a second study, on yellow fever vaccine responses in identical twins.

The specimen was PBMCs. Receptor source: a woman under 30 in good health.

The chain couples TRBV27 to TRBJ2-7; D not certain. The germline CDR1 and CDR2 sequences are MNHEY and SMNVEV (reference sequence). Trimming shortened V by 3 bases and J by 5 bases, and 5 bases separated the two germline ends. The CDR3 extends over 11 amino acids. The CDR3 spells CASSFGNEQYF. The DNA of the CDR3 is TGTGCCAGCAGTTTTGGTAACGAGCAGTACTTC.

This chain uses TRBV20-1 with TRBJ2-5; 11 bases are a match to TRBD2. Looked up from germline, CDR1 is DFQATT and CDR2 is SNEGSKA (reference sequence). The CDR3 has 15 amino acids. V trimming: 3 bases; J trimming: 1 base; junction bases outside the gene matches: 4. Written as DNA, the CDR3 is TGCAGTGCTAGGGCTAGCGGGGGGCCCCAAGAGACCCAGTACTTC. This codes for CSARASGGPQETQYF.

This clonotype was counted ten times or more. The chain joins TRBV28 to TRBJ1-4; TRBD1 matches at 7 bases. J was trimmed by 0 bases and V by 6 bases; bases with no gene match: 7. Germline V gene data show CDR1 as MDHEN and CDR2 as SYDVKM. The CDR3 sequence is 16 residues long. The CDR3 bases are TGTGCCAGCAGCCTCGGACAGGCGGCAACTAATGAAAAACTGTTTTTT. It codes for CASSLGQAATNEKLFF.

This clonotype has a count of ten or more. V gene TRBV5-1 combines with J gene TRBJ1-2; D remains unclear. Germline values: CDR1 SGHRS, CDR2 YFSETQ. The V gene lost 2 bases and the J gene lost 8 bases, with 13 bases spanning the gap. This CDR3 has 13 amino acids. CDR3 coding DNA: TGCGCCAGCAGCTTTGACCACAGATACGGCTACACCTTC. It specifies CASSFDHRYGYTF. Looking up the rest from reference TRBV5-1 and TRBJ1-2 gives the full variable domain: KAGVTQTPRYLIKTRGQQVTLSCSPISGHRSVSWYQQTPGQGLQFLFEYFSETQRNKGNFPGRFSGRQFSNSRSEMNVSTLELGDSALYLCASSFDHRYGYTFGSGTRLTVV.

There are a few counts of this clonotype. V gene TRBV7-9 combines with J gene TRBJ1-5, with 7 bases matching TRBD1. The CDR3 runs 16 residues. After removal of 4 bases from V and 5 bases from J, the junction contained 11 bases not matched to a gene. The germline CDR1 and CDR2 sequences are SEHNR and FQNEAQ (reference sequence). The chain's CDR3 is CASSSTGPTGYQPQHF. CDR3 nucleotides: TGTGCCAGCAGCTCCACGGGGCCGACAGGGTATCAGCCCCAGCATTTT.

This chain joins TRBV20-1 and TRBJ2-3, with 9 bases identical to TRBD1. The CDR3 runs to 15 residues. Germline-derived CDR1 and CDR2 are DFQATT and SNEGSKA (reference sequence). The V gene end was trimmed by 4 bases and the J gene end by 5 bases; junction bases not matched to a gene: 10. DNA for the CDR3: TGCAGTGCTACAAGGACAGGGGCAGGTGAAGATACGCAGTATTTT. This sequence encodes CSATRTGAGEDTQYF.

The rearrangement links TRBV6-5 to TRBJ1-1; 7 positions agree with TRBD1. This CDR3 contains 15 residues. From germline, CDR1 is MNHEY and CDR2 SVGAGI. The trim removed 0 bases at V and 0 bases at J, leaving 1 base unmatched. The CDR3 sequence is CASSYSRGLNTEAFF. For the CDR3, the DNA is TGTGCCAGCAGTTACTCGAGGGGGCTGAACACTGAAGCTTTCTTT.

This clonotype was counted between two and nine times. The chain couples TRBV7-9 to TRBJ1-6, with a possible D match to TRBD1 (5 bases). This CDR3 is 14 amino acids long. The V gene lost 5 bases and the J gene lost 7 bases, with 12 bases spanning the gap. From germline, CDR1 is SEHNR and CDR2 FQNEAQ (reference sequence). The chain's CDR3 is CASSPRDPNSPLHF. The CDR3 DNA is TGTGCCAGCAGCCCGCGGGACCCAAATTCACCCCTCCACTTT.

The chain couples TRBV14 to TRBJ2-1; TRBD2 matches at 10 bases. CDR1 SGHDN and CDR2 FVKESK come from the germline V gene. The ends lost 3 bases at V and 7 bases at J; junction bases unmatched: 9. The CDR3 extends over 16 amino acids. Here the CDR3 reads CASSHILAGPRNEQFF. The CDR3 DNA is TGTGCCAGCAGCCATATACTAGCGGGGCCAAGAAATGAGCAGTTCTTC.

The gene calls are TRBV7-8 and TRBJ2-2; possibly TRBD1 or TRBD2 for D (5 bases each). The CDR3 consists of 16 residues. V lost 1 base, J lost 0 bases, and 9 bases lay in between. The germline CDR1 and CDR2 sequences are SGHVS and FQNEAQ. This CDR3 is CASSLEWGTNTGELFF. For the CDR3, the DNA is TGTGCCAGCAGCTTAGAATGGGGGACGAACACCGGGGAGCTGTTTTTT.

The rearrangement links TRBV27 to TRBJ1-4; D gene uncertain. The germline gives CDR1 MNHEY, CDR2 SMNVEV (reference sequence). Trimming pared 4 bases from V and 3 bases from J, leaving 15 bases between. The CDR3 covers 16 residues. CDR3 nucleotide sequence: TGTGCCAGCAGTTGGGCAGTAGGTTCGGCTAATGAAAAACTGTTTTTT. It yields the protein CASSWAVGSANEKLFF.

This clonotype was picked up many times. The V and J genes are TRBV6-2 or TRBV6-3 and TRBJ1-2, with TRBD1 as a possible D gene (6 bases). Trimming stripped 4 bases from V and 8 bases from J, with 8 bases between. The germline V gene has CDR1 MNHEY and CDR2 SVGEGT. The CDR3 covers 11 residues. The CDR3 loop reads CASSLQGGYTF. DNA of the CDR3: TGTGCCAGCAGTTTACAGGGAGGCTACACCTTC.

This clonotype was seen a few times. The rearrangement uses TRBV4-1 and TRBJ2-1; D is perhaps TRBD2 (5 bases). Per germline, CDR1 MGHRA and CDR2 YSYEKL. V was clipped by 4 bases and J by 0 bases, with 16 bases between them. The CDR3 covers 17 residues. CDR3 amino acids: CASSPNAGLSSYNEQFF. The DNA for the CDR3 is TGCGCCAGCAGCCCCAACGCAGGACTTAGCTCCTACAATGAGCAGTTCTTC.

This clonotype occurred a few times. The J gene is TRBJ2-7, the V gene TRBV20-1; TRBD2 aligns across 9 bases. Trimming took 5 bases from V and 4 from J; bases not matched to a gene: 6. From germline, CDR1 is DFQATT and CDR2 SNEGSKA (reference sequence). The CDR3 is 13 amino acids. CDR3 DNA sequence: TGCAGTGCTCTCGGACTAGCGCAGTACGAGCAGTACTTC. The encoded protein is CSALGLAQYEQYF.

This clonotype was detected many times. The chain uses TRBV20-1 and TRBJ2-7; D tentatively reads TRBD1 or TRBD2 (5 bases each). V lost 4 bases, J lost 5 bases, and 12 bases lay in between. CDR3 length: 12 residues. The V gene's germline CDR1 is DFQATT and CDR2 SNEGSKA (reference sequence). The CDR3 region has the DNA TGCAGTGCTACCAACGTGGGGGACGAGCAGTACTTC. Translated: CSATNVGDEQYF.